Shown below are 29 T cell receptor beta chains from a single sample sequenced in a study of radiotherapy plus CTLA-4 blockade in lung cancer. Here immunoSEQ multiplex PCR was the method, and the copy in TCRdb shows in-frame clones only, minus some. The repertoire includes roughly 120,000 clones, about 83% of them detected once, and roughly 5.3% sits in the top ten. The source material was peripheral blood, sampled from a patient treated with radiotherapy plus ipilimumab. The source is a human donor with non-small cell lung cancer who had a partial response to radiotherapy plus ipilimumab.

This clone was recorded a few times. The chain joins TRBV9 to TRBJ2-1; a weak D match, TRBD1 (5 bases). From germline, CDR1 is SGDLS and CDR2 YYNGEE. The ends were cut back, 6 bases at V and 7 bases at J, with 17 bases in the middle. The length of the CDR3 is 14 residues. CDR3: CASTPFISGNEQFF. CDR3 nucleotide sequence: TGTGCCAGCACCCCATTCATTTCAGGGAATGAGCAGTTCTTC.

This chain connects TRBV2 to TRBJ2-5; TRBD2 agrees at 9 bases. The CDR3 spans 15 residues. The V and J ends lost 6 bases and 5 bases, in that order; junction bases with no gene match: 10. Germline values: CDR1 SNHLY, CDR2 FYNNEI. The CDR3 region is CASSPGAGGRETQYF. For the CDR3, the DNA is TGTGCCAGCAGCCCTGGGGCGGGAGGGAGGGAGACCCAGTACTTC.

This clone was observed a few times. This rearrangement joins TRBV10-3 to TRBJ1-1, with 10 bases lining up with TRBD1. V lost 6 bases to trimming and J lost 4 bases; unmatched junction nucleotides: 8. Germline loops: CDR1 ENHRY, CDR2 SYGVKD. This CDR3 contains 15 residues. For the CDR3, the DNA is TGTGCCATCAGAGGGACAGGGGTTGGTGGCACTGAAGCTTTCTTT. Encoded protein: CAIRGTGVGGTEAFF.

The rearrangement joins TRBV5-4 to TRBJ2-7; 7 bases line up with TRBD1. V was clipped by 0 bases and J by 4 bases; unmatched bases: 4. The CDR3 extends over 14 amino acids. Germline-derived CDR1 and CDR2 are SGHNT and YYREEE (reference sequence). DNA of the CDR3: TGTGCCAGCAGCTTGGAGACAGGGCCATACGAGCAGTACGTC. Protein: CASSLETGPYEQYV.

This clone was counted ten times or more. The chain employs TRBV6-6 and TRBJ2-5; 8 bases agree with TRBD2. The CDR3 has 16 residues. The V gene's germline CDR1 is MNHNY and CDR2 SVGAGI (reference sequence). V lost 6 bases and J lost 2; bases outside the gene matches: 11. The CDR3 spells CASRGLRGGGQETQYF. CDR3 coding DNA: TGTGCCAGCAGGGGGTTACGGGGGGGAGGGCAAGAGACCCAGTACTTC.

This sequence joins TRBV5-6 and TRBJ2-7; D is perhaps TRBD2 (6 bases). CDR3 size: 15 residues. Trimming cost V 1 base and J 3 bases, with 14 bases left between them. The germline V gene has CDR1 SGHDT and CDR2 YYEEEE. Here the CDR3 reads CASSLMAGRFYEQYF. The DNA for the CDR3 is TGTGCCAGCAGCTTGATGGCGGGGCGCTTCTACGAGCAGTACTTC. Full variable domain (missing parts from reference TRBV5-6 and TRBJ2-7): DAGVTQSPTHLIKTRGQQVTLRCSPKSGHDTVSWYQQALGQGPQFIFQYYEEEERQRGNFPDRFSGHQFPNYSSELNVNALLLGDSALYLCASSLMAGRFYEQYFGPGTRLTVT.

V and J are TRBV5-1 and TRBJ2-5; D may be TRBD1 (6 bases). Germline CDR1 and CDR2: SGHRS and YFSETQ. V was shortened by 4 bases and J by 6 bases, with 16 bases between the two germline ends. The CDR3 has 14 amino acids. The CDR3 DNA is TGCGCCAGCAGCCCCCAGACAGGACCCCAGACCCAGTACTTC. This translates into CASSPQTGPQTQYF.

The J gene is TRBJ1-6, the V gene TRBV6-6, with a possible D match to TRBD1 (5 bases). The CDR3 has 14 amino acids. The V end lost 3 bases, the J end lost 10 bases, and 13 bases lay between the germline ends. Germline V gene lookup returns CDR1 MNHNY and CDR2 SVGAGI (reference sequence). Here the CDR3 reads CASSYAGLNSPLHF. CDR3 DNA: TGTGCCAGCAGTTATGCAGGGCTAAACTCACCCCTCCACTTT.

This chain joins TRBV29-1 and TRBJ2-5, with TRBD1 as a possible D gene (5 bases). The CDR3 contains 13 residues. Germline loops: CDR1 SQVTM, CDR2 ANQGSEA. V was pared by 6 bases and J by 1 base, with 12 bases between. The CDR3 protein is CSVGRNPQETQYF. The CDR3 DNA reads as TGCAGCGTGGGGCGGAACCCCCAAGAGACCCAGTACTTC. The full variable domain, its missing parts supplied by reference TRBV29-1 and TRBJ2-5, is SAVISQKPSRDICQRGTSLTIQCQVDSQVTMMFWYRQQPGQSLTLIATANQGSEATYESGFVIDKFPISRPNLTFSTLTVSNMSPEDSSIYLCSVGRNPQETQYFGPGTRLLVL.

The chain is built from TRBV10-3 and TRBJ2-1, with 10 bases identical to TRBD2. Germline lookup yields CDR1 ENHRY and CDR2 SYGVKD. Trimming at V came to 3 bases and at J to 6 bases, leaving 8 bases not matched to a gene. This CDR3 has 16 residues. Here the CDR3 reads CAISEQAGGPGNEQFF. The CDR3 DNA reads TGTGCCATCAGTGAACAAGCGGGAGGGCCCGGCAATGAGCAGTTCTTC.

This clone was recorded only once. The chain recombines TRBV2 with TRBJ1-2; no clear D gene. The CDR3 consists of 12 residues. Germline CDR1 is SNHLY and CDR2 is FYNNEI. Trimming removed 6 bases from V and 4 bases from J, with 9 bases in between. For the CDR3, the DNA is TGTGCCAGCAGGCGGGCCACCTATGGCTACACCTTC. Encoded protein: CASRRATYGYTF.

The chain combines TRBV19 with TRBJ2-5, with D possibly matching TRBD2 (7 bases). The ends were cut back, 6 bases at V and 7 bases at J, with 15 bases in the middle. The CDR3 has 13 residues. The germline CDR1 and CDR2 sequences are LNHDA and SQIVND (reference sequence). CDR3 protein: CASREGGVMTQYF. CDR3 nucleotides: TGTGCCAGTAGGGAGGGGGGGGTTATGACCCAGTACTTC.

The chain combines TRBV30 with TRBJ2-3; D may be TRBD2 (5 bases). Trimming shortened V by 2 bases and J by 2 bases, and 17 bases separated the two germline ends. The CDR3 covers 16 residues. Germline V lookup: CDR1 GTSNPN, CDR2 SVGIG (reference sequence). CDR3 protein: CAWSKKDSGYTDTQYF. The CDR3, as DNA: TGTGCCTGGAGTAAAAAGGACTCAGGTTACACAGATACGCAGTATTTT.

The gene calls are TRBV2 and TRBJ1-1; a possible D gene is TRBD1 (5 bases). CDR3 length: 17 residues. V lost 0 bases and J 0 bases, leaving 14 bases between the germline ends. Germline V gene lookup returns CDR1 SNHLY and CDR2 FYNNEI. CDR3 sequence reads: CASSEALGQGLNTEAFF. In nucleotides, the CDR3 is TGTGCCAGCAGTGAAGCGCTTGGGCAGGGTTTGAACACTGAAGCTTTCTTT.

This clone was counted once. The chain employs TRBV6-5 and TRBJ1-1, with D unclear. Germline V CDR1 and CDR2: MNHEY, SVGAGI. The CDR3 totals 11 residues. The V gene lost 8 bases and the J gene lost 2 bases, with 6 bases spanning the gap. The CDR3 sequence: CASGGNTEAFF. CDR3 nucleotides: TGTGCCAGCGGTGGCAACACTGAAGCTTTCTTT.

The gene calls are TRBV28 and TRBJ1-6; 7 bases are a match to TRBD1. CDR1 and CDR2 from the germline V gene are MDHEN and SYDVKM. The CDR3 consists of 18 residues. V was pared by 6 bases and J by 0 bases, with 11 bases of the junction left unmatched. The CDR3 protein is CASRPARQGSSYNSPLHF. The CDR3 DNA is TGTGCCAGCAGACCCGCCCGACAGGGCAGCTCCTATAATTCACCCCTCCACTTT.

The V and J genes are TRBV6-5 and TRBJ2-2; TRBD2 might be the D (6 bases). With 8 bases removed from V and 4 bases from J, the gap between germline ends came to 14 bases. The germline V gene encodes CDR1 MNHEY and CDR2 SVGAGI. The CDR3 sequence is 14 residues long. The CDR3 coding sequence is TGTGCCAGCGTGGGGCAGGGAGGCACCGGGGAGCTGTTTTTT. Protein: CASVGQGGTGELFF.

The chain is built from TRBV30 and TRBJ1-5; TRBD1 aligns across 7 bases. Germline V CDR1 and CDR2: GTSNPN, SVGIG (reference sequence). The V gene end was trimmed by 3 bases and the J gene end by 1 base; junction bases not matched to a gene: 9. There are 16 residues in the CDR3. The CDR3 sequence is CAWRVPGQSSNQPQHF. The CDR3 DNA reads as TGTGCCTGGAGGGTACCGGGACAGTCAAGCAATCAGCCCCAGCATTTT.

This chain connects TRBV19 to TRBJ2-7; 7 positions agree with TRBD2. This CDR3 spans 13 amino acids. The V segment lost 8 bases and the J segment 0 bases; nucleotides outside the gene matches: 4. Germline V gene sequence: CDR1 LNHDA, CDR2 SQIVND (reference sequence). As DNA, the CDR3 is TGTGCCAGTTCCCCGGGGGGCTCCTACGAGCAGTACTTC. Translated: CASSPGGSYEQYF.

Here the CDR3 reads CAVGVWSTDTQYF. Here the CDR3 DNA reads TGTGCCGTAGGGGTCTGGAGCACAGATACGCAGTATTTT. The V and J genes are TRBV30 and TRBJ2-3; a weak D match, TRBD1 (5 bases). Trimming removed 8 bases at V and 0 bases at J, with 12 bases between. CDR3 size: 13 residues. From germline, CDR1 is GTSNPN and CDR2 SVGIG (reference sequence).

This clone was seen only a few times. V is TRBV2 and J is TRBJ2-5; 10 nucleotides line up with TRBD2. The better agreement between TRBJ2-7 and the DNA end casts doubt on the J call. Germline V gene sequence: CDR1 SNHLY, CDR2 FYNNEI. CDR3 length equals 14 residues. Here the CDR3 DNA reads TGTGCCAGCGAAGCGGGAGGGCCGACCTACGAGCAGTACTTC. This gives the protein CASEAGGPTYEQYF.

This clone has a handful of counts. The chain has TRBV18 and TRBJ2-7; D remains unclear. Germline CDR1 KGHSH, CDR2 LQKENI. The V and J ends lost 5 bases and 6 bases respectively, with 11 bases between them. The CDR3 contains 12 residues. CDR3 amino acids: CASSGQSREQYF. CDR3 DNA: TGTGCCAGCTCAGGGCAGTCACGCGAGCAGTACTTC.

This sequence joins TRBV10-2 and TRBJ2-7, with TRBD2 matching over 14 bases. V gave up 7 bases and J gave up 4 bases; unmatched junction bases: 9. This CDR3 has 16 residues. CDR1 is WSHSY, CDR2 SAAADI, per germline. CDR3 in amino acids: CASNGLAGGPEYEQYF. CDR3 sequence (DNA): TGCGCCAGCAATGGACTAGCGGGAGGCCCCGAGTACGAGCAGTACTTC.

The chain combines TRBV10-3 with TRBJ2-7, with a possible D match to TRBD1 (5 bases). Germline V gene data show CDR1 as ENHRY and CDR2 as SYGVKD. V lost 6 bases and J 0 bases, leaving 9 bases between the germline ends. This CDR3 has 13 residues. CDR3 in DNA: TGTGCCATCAGGGGGCAGAGCTCCTACGAGCAGTACTTC. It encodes CAIRGQSSYEQYF.

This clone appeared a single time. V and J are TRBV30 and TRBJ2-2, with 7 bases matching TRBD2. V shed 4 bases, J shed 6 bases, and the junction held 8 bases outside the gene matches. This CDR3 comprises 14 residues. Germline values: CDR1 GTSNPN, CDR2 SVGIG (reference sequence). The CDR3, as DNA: TGTGCCTGGACCAAGGGACTACCGGCCGGGGAGCTGTTTTTT. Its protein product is CAWTKGLPAGELFF.

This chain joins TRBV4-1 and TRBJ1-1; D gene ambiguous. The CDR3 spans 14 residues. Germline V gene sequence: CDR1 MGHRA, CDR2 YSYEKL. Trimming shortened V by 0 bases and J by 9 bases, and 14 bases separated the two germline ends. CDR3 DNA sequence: TGCGCCAGCAGCCAAGATGTACGGGATGAGAAAGCTTTCTTT. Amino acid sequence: CASSQDVRDEKAFF.

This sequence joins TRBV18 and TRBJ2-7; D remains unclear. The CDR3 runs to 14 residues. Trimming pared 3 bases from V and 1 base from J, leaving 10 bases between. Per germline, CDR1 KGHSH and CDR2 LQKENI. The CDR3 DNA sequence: TGTGCCAGCTCACCCTCGGCACAGTCCTACGAGCAGTACGTC. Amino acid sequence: CASSPSAQSYEQYV.

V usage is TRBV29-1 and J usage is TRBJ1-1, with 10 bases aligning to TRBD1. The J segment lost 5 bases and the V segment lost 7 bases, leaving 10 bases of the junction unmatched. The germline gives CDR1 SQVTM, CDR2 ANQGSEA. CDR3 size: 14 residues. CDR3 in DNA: TGCAGCGCCTCACTGACAGGGGGCTCGACTGAAGCTTTCTTT. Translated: CSASLTGGSTEAFF. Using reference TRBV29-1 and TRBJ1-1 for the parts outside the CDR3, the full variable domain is SAVISQKPSRDICQRGTSLTIQCQVDSQVTMMFWYRQQPGQSLTLIATANQGSEATYESGFVIDKFPISRPNLTFSTLTVSNMSPEDSSIYLCSASLTGGSTEAFFGQGTRLTVV.

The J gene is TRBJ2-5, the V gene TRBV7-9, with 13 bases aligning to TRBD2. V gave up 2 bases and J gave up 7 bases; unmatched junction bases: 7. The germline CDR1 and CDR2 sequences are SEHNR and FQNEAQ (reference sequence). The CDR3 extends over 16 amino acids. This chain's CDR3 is CASSLIRTSGSGTQYF. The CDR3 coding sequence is TGTGCCAGCAGCTTAATAAGGACTAGCGGGAGTGGGACCCAGTACTTC.